This T cell receptor beta chain is from a study of CD4 T cells in relation to SARS-CoV-2 and coronaviruses. The germline V and J ends were trimmed by 3 bases and 4 bases, with 13 bases remaining between them. The V gene's germline CDR1 is MNHNS and CDR2 SASEGT. The CDR3 has 14 amino acids. Whole-study results and caveats: In roughly 61% of donors, memory CD4+ clonotypes crossrecognized SARS-CoV-2 and at least one common cold coronavirus spike.

Remarks on this clone: Its matching antigen is unknown.

This table comes from immunoSEQ multiplex PCR, and its TCRdb copy is limited to in-frame clones, with some not included. The sample gives 25,000 to 30,000 clones, 74% of which show up once; 20% to 25% is in the top ten. The unexposed donors gave CD4+ T cells in about 2011-2018, prior to COVID-19. After around nine days of culture, CD4+ T cells were isolated. Unexposed-donor CD4+ T cells were probed with SARS-CoV-2 S/N and four cold-coronavirus spikes, cells permitting. Half the medium was replaced with IL-2 medium on days 3 and 7. The origin of this receptor is a human donor in good health. The chain recombines TRBV6-1 with TRBJ2-7; maybe TRBD2 (7 bases). Material: CD4+ T cells from PBMCs, cultured in vitro. Here the CDR3 DNA reads TGTGCCAGCAGTGACGGGGGGAGGGGGTACGAGCAGTACTTC. Amino acids: CASSDGGRGYEQYF.